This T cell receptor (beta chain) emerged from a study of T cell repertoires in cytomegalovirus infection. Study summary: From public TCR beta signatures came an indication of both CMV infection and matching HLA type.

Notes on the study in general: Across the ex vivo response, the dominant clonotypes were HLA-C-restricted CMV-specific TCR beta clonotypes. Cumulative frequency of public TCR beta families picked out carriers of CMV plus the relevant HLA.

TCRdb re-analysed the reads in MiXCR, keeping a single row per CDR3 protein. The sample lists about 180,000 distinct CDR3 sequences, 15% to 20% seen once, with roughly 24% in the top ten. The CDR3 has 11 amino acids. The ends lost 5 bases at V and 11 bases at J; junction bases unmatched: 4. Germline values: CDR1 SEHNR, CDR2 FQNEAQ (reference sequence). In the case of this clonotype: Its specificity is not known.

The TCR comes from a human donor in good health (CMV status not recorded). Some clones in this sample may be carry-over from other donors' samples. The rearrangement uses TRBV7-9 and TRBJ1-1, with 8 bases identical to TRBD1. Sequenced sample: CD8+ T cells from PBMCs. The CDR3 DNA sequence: TGTGCCAGCAGCGGACAGGGCGAGGCTTTCTTT. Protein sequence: CASSGQGEAFF. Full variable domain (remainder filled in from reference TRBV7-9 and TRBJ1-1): DTGVSQNPRHKITKRGQNVTFRCDPISEHNRLYWYRQTLGQGPEFLTYFQNEAQLEKSRLLSDRFSAERPKGSFSTLEIQRTEQGDSAMYLCASSGQGEAFFGQGTRLTVV.